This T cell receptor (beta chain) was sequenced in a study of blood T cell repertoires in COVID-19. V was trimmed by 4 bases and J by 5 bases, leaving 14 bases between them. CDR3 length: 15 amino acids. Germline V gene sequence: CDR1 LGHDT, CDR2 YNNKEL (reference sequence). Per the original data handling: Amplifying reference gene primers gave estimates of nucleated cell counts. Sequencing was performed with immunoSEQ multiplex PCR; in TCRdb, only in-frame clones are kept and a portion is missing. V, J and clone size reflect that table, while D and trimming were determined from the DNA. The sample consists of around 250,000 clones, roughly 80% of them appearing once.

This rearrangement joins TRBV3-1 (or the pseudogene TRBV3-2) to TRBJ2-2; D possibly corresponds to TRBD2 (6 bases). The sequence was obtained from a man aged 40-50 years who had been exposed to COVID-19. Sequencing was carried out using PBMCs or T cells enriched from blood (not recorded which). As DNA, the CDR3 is TGTGCCAGCAGCCTTCGGAGCGGAGGGACCGGGGAGCTGTTTTTT. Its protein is CASSLRSGGTGELFF.